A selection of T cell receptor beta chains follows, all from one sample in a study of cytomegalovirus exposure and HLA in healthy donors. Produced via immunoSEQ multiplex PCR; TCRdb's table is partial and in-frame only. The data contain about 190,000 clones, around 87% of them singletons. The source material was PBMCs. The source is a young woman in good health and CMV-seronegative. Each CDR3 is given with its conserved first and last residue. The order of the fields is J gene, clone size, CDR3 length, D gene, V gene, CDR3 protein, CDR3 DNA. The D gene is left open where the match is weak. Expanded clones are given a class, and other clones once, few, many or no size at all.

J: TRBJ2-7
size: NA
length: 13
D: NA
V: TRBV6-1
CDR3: CASSGSGPYEQYF
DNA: TGTGCCAGCAGTGGGTCAGGGCCCTACGAGCAGTACTTC

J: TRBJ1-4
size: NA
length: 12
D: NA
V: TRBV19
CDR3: CASSQDRGRMFF
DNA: TGTGCCAGTAGCCAAGATCGGGGGAGGATGTTTTTT

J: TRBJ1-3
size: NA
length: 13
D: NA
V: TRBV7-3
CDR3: CASSLGPGNTIYF
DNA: TGTGCCAGCAGCCTGGGCCCTGGAAACACCATATATTTT

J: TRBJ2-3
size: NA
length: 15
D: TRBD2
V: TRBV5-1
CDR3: CASSTSAGGTDTQYF
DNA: TGCGCCAGCAGCACCAGTGCGGGAGGCACAGATACGCAGTATTTT

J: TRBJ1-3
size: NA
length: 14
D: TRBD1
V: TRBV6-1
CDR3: CASYRGTSGNTIYF
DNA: TGTGCCAGTTACAGGGGAACCTCTGGAAACACCATATATTTT

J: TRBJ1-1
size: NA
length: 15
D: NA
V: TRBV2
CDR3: CASSEDTVLNTEAFF
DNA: TGTGCCAGCAGTGAAGACACCGTTCTGAACACTGAAGCTTTCTTT

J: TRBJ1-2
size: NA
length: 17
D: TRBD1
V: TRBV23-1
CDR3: CASSQSKGTGEAYGYTF
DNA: TGCGCCAGCAGTCAATCGAAAGGGACAGGGGAGGCCTATGGCTACACCTTC

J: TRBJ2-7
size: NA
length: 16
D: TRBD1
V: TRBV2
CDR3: CASSLPGTGGPYEQYF
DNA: TGTGCCAGCAGTCTCCCCGGGACAGGGGGCCCCTACGAGCAGTACTTC

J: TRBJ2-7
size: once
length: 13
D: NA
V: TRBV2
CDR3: CASSDGVVYEQYF
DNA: TGTGCCAGCAGTGACGGGGTCGTCTACGAGCAGTACTTC

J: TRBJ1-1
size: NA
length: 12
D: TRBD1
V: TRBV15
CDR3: CATRGGNTEAFF
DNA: TGTGCCACTCGAGGGGGCAACACTGAAGCTTTCTTT

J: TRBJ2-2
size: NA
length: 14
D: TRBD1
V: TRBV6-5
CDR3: CASRSGQITGELFF
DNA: TGTGCCAGCAGATCGGGACAGATCACCGGGGAGCTGTTTTTT

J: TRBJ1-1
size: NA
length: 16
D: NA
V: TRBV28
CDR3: CASSPPGGRLRTEAFF
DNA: TGTGCCAGCAGCCCCCCGGGGGGGCGGCTGAGAACTGAAGCTTTCTTT

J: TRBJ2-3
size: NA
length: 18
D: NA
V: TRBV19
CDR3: CASSHRASGSKDRDTQYF
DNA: TGTGCCAGTAGTCACCGGGCTAGCGGTTCAAAGGACAGAGATACGCAGTATTTT

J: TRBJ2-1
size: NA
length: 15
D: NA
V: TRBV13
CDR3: CASSPLGRSYNEQFF
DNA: TGTGCCAGCAGCCCGTTGGGGAGGTCCTACAATGAGCAGTTCTTC

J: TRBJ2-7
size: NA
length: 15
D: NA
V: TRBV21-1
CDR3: CASSKSQRSSYEQYF
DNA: TGTGCCAGCAGCAAATCGCAGCGGAGCTCCTACGAGCAGTACTTC

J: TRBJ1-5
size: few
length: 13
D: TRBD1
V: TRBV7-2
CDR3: CASSYRGQQPQHF
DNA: TGTGCCAGCAGCTACAGGGGGCAACAGCCCCAGCATTTT

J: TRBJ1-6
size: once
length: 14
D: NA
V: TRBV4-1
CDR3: CASSQEAGNSPLHF
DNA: TGCGCCAGCAGCCAAGAGGCAGGGAATTCACCCCTCCACTTT

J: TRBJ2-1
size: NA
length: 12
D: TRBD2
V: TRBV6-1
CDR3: CASGGTWNEQFF
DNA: TGTGCCTCCGGGGGGACGTGGAATGAGCAGTTCTTC

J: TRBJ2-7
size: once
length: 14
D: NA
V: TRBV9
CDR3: CASSVGAGFREQYF
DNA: TGTGCCAGCAGCGTGGGGGCAGGGTTTCGCGAGCAGTACTTC

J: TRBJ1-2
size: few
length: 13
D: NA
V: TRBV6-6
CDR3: CASSPGQSYGYTF
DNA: TGTGCCAGCAGCCCAGGACAGTCCTATGGCTACACCTTC

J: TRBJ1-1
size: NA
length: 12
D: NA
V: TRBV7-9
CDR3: CASSYSNTEAFF
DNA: TGTGCCAGCAGCTACTCTAACACTGAAGCTTTCTTT

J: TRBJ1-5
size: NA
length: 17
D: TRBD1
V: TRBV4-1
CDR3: CASSQGWTGGRDQPQHF
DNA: TGCGCCAGCAGCCAAGGATGGACAGGGGGTAGGGATCAGCCCCAGCATTTT

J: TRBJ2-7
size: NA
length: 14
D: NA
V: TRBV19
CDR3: CATREAVTPNEQYF
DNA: TGTGCCACCAGGGAAGCAGTGACCCCCAACGAGCAGTACTTC

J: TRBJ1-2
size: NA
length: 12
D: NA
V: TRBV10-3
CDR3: CAISVDARGYTF
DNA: TGTGCCATCAGTGTAGATGCGAGAGGCTACACCTTC

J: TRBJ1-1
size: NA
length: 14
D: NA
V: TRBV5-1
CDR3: CASSLDRANTEAFF
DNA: TGCGCCAGCAGCTTGGACAGGGCGAACACTGAAGCTTTCTTT

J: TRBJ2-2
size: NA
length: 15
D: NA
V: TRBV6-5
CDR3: CASSGPSLNTGELFF
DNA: TGTGCCAGCAGTGGTCCGAGCCTGAACACCGGGGAGCTGTTTTTT

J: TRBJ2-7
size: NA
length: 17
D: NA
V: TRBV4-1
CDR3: CASSQIPGGTDSYEQYF
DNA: TGCGCCAGCAGCCAAATTCCCGGAGGGACAGATTCCTACGAGCAGTACTTC

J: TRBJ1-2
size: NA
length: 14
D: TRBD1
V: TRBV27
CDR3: CASSDRGQWGGYTF
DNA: TGTGCCAGCAGTGACAGGGGTCAGTGGGGTGGCTACACCTTC

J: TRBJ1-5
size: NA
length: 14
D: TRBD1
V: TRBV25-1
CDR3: CASSETGGNQPQHF
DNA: TGTGCCAGCAGTGAAACAGGGGGCAATCAGCCCCAGCATTTT

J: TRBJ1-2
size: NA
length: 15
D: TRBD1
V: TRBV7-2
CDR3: CASSPRTGGDYGYTF
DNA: TGTGCCAGCAGCCCCCGGACAGGGGGGGACTATGGCTACACCTTC

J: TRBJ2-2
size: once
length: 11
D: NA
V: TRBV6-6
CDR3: CASSPPGELFF
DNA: TGTGCCAGCAGCCCCCCTGGGGAGCTGTTTTTT

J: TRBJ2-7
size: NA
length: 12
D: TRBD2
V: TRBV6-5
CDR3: CASKLGEGEQYF
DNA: TGTGCCAGCAAGTTGGGGGAGGGGGAGCAGTACTTC

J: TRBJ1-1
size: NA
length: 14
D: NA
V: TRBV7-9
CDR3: CASSLGRVLSEAFF
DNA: TGTGCCAGCAGCTTGGGCCGCGTATTGAGTGAAGCTTTCTTT

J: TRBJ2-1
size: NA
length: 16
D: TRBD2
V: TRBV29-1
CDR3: CSVDGTSGSPRNEQFF
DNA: TGCAGCGTTGATGGGACTAGCGGGAGCCCCAGGAATGAGCAGTTCTTC

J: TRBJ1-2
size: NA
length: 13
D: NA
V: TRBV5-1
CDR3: CASSLEGYYGYTF
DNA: TGCGCCAGCAGCTTAGAGGGCTACTATGGCTACACCTTC

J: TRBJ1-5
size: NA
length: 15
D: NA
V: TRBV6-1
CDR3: CASLQYTGLNQPQHF
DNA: TGTGCCAGCCTCCAATATACAGGGTTGAATCAGCCCCAGCATTTT

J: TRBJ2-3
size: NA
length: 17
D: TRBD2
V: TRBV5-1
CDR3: CASRGWTSGEGADTQYF
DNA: TGCGCCAGCAGAGGCTGGACTAGCGGAGAAGGGGCAGATACGCAGTATTTT

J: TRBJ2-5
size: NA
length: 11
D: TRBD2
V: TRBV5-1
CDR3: CASSSAGDQYF
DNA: TGCGCCAGCAGCTCCGCGGGGGACCAGTACTTC

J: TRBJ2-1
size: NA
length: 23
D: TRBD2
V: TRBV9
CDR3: CASSVEWREGLTTRKSSYNEQFF
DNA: TGTGCCAGCAGCGTAGAATGGCGGGAGGGCCTTACAACGAGAAAAAGCTCCTACAATGAGCAGTTCTTC

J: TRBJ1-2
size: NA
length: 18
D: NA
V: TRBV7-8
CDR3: CASSLAGGQSPGGYGYTF
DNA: TGTGCCAGCAGCTTAGCGGGCGGCCAATCCCCGGGGGGTTATGGCTACACCTTC

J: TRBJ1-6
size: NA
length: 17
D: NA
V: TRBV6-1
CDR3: CASSEIPGLPQDSPLHF
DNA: TGTGCCAGCAGTGAGATCCCGGGACTCCCGCAGGATTCACCCCTCCACTTT

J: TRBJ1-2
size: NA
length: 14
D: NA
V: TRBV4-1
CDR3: CASSQDSLSYGYTF
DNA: TGCGCCAGCAGCCAAGATTCTCTCAGCTATGGCTACACCTTC

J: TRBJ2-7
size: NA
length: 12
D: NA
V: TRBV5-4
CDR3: CASSLTGNEQYF
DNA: TGTGCCAGCAGCTTGACAGGGAACGAGCAGTACTTC

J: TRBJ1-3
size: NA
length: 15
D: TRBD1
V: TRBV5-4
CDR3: CASSSLTGTGNTIYF
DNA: TGTGCCAGCAGCTCCCTGACAGGGACTGGAAACACCATATATTTT

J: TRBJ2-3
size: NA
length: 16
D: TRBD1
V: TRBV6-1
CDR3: CASSEWTGPRTDTQYF
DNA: TGTGCCAGCAGTGAGTGGACAGGGCCACGAACAGATACGCAGTATTTT

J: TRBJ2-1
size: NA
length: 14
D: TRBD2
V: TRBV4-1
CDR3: CASSPGLAGSEQFF
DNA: TGCGCCAGCAGCCCCGGACTAGCGGGTTCTGAGCAGTTCTTC